One sample yielded the 32 T cell receptor beta chains listed below, sequenced in a study of blood T cell repertoires in COVID-19. TCRdb's copy holds only in-frame clones and misses some; the assay was immunoSEQ multiplex PCR. Of roughly 120,000 clones listed, around 85% are singletons. Sequencing was done on a sample of peripheral blood. The receptors were gathered from a human donor in a cohort sampled during active COVID-19.

This CDR3 reads CASSHGQGGSPLHF. As DNA, the CDR3 is TGTGCCAGCAGCCACGGACAGGGGGGTTCACCCCTCCACTTT. The chain joins TRBV3-1 (or the pseudogene TRBV3-2) to TRBJ1-6, with 10 bases lining up with TRBD1. V shed 3 bases, J shed 9 bases, and the junction held 2 bases outside the gene matches. Germline loops: CDR1 LGHDT, CDR2 YNNKEL (reference sequence). This CDR3 contains 14 residues.

The chain employs TRBV5-1 and TRBJ2-7; perhaps TRBD1 as D (6 bases). V gave up 4 bases and J gave up 4 bases, with 18 bases separating them. From germline, CDR1 is SGHRS and CDR2 YFSETQ. This CDR3 is built from 15 residues. The CDR3 reads CASSLGAGDWYEQYF. CDR3 bases: TGCGCCAGCAGCCTGGGGGCAGGGGATTGGTACGAGCAGTACTTC.

This rearrangement joins TRBV6-6 to TRBJ1-6; weak D call: TRBD1 (5 bases). This CDR3 region has 15 residues. Per germline, CDR1 MNHNY and CDR2 SVGAGI (reference sequence). The V gene lost 6 bases and the J gene lost 5 bases, with 14 bases spanning the gap. The CDR3 DNA follows: TGTGCCAGCAGAGACAGACAGACAAATAATTCACCCCTCCACTTT. Translation gives CASRDRQTNNSPLHF.

The chain joins TRBV14 to TRBJ2-7; 8 nucleotides align to TRBD2. The CDR3 consists of 17 residues. Germline trimming cut 1 base from V and 0 bases from J; bases unmatched to any gene: 8. The germline gives CDR1 SGHDN, CDR2 FVKESK. This CDR3 is CASSQALGGGSSYEQYF. CDR3 sequence (DNA): TGTGCCAGCAGCCAAGCCCTCGGGGGGGGGAGCTCCTACGAGCAGTACTTC. Looking up the rest from reference TRBV14 and TRBJ2-7 gives the full variable domain: EAGVTQFPSHSVIEKGQTVTLRCDPISGHDNLYWYRRVMGKEIKFLLHFVKESKQDESGMPNNRFLAERTGGTYSTLKVQPAELEDSGVYFCASSQALGGGSSYEQYFGPGTRLTVT.

The chain couples TRBV4-1 to TRBJ2-1; TRBD1 agrees at 10 bases. The germline CDR1 and CDR2 sequences are MGHRA and YSYEKL. J gave up 8 bases and V 4 bases, and 11 bases lay outside the gene matches. This CDR3 has 16 residues. The CDR3 DNA reads TGCGCCAGCAGCCGAGCACCCGGGACAGGGGTCCATGAGCAGTTCTTC. Encoded protein: CASSRAPGTGVHEQFF.

This rearrangement joins TRBV5-1 to TRBJ2-5, with 11 bases matching TRBD1. Germline CDR1 reads SGHRS; CDR2 reads YFSETQ. This CDR3 contains 15 residues. The V and J ends lost 5 bases and 5 bases, in that order; junction bases with no gene match: 8. The CDR3 DNA sequence: TGCGCCAGCAGGCCCGGGACAGGGGGGGTTGAGACCCAGTACTTC. Amino acids: CASRPGTGGVETQYF.

The V and J genes are TRBV7-9 and TRBJ2-4; TRBD2 agrees at 7 bases. Trimming removed 4 bases from V and 1 base from J; junction bases left unmatched: 4. The germline gives CDR1 SEHNR, CDR2 FQNEAQ (reference sequence). This CDR3 contains 15 residues. The CDR3 here is CASSSPGGAKNIQYF. CDR3 DNA sequence: TGTGCCAGCAGCTCCCCCGGGGGGGCCAAAAACATTCAGTACTTC.

This clone has just a few counts. This chain connects TRBV18 to TRBJ2-3; D perhaps matches TRBD2 (5 bases). Germline CDR1 KGHSH, CDR2 LQKENI. The CDR3 totals 14 residues. The V end lost 3 bases, the J end lost 4 bases, and 11 bases lay between the germline ends. CDR3 sequence reads: CASSPGVGADTQYF. The CDR3 DNA follows: TGTGCCAGCTCACCCGGCGTCGGGGCAGATACGCAGTATTTT.

The chain recombines TRBV4-2 with TRBJ1-5; 10 positions match TRBD1. V trimming: 4 bases; J trimming: 0 bases; junction bases outside the gene matches: 6. The CDR3 loop spans 17 amino acids. Germline V gene data show CDR1 as LGHNA and CDR2 as YNFKEQ. CDR3 residues: CASSRVGTGDSNQPQHF. In DNA, the CDR3 is TGTGCCAGCAGCCGCGTTGGGACAGGGGATAGCAATCAGCCCCAGCATTTT.

The CDR3 DNA reads TGTGCCAGCTCACCTCAGGGGGCAGGATCACCCCTCCACTTT. Its translation is CASSPQGAGSPLHF. The chain joins TRBV18 to TRBJ1-6, with 8 bases lining up with TRBD1. The germline V gene encodes CDR1 KGHSH and CDR2 LQKENI. The CDR3 runs 14 residues. Unmatched junction bases numbered 5, after V lost 3 bases and J lost 10 bases.

This chain links TRBV7-3 with TRBJ1-6; weak D call: TRBD1 (5 bases). The V end was cut by 4 bases, the J end by 10 bases, with 11 bases between. CDR3 size: 13 residues. CDR1 and CDR2 (germline): SGHTA, FQGTGA. In nucleotides, the CDR3 is TGTGCCAGCAGCTCACAGGAAGGGTCACCCCTCCACTTT. Amino acids: CASSSQEGSPLHF.

A few counts support this clone. This rearrangement joins TRBV5-1 to TRBJ1-5; perhaps TRBD1 as D (6 bases). CDR1 and CDR2 from the germline V gene are SGHRS and YFSETQ. With 0 bases removed from V and 4 bases from J, the gap between germline ends came to 8 bases. The CDR3 spans 14 residues. Here the CDR3 reads CASSLGQANQPQHF. The CDR3, as DNA: TGCGCCAGCAGCTTGGGACAGGCGAATCAGCCCCAGCATTTT.

The chain has TRBV27 and TRBJ2-5; 9 nucleotides agree with TRBD2. The germline gives CDR1 MNHEY, CDR2 SMNVEV (reference sequence). This CDR3 has 15 amino acids. With V trimmed by 7 bases and J by 3 bases, 9 bases remained unmatched. The CDR3 DNA follows: TGTGCCAGCACCGACTGGGCTAGCGGGGAAGAGACCCAGTACTTC. This codes for CASTDWASGEETQYF.

The chain couples TRBV19 to TRBJ2-7, with a possible D match to TRBD1 (6 bases). From germline, CDR1 is LNHDA and CDR2 SQIVND (reference sequence). Between the trimmed V and J ends, which lost 5 bases and 3 bases, there was a span of 20 bases. The length of the CDR3 is 16 residues. Here the CDR3 reads CASSFRPWDTGYEQYF. For the CDR3, the DNA is TGTGCCAGTAGTTTTCGCCCCTGGGACACTGGCTACGAGCAGTACTTC.

This clone was counted a few times. The rearrangement joins TRBV19 to TRBJ1-1; possible D gene TRBD1, 6 bases. Trimming removed 4 bases at V and 0 bases at J, with 9 bases between. Germline V CDR1 and CDR2: LNHDA, SQIVND (reference sequence). The length of the CDR3 is 14 residues. The CDR3 region is CASSRTVLNTEAFF. In nucleotides, the CDR3 is TGTGCCAGTAGTAGGACAGTTCTGAACACTGAAGCTTTCTTT.

The J gene is TRBJ1-3, the V gene TRBV23-1; no clear D. TRBV23-1 is an ORF; its function is uncertain. CDR3 length equals 15 residues. V dropped 6 bases and J dropped 0 bases, with 12 bases sitting between them. The CDR3 here is CASSPNPFSGNTIYF. Written as DNA, the CDR3 is TGCGCCAGCAGCCCTAACCCCTTCTCTGGAAACACCATATATTTT.

This clone was detected only a few times. This chain connects TRBV7-2 to TRBJ2-1, with 11 bases fitting TRBD2. Germline values: CDR1 SGHTA, CDR2 FQGNSA. The V segment lost 3 bases and the J segment 8 bases; nucleotides outside the gene matches: 0. The CDR3 length is 13 residues. In nucleotides, the CDR3 is TGTGCCAGCAGCTTTAGCGGGGGGGATGAGCAGTTCTTC. It translates to CASSFSGGDEQFF.

The rearrangement joins TRBV20-1 to TRBJ1-2; tentative D call: TRBD1 (5 bases). Germline loops: CDR1 DFQATT, CDR2 SNEGSKA (reference sequence). This CDR3 contains 15 residues. Trimming took off 3 bases at V and 5 bases at J, with 19 bases between the two ends. The chain's CDR3 is CSASSGGVRTYGYTF. The CDR3 nucleotides read TGCAGTGCTAGTTCCGGGGGGGTAAGGACTTATGGCTACACCTTC.

This clone was seen only once. The chain employs TRBV5-1 and TRBJ2-2; D is uncertain. CDR1 and CDR2 from the germline V gene are SGHRS and YFSETQ. This CDR3 has 14 residues. Trimming shortened V by 0 bases and J by 1 base, and 4 bases separated the two germline ends. The chain's CDR3 is CASSLAGNTGELFF. The CDR3 DNA sequence: TGCGCCAGCAGCTTGGCAGGGAACACCGGGGAGCTGTTTTTT.

The CDR3 nucleotides are TGCGCCAGCGGCAAGTCGGGACAGGGATTCTCTGGGGCCAACGTCCTGACTTTC. It codes for CASGKSGQGFSGANVLTF. The chain is built from TRBV5-1 and TRBJ2-6; the match to TRBD1 covers 9 bases. After removal of 7 bases from V and 0 bases from J, the junction contained 11 bases not matched to a gene. The V gene's germline CDR1 is SGHRS and CDR2 YFSETQ. The CDR3 loop spans 18 amino acids. Together with reference TRBV5-1 and TRBJ2-6, the CDR3 gives the full variable domain: KAGVTQTPRYLIKTRGQQVTLSCSPISGHRSVSWYQQTPGQGLQFLFEYFSETQRNKGNFPGRFSGRQFSNSRSEMNVSTLELGDSALYLCASGKSGQGFSGANVLTFGAGSRLTVL.

The chain employs TRBV5-1 and TRBJ1-6, with a weak D call TRBD1 (5 bases). The ends were cut back, 0 bases at V and 5 bases at J, with 9 bases in the middle. Germline V gives CDR1 SGHRS, CDR2 YFSETQ. This CDR3 region has 15 residues. As DNA, the CDR3 is TGCGCCAGCAGCTTGGAGGGGCACGATAATTCACCCCTCCACTTT. Its translation is CASSLEGHDNSPLHF.

The sample holds one count of this clone. V gene TRBV5-6 combines with J gene TRBJ2-7, with a possible D match to TRBD1 (6 bases). With 0 bases removed from V and 4 bases from J, the gap between germline ends came to 11 bases. The CDR3 loop spans 14 amino acids. Germline V gene lookup returns CDR1 SGHDT and CDR2 YYEEEE. CDR3 region: CASSLGGPNYEQYF. For the CDR3, the DNA is TGTGCCAGCAGCTTGGGGGGGCCAAATTACGAGCAGTACTTC.

This chain connects TRBV7-2 to TRBJ1-1; TRBD1 might be the D (5 bases). Trimming pared 5 bases from V and 0 bases from J, leaving 10 bases between. The CDR3 has 14 residues. Germline CDR1 and CDR2: SGHTA and FQGNSA. The CDR3 reads CASSPRQLNTEAFF. In DNA, the CDR3 is TGTGCCAGCAGCCCAAGACAGTTGAACACTGAAGCTTTCTTT.

V usage is TRBV12-3 or TRBV12-4 and J usage is TRBJ2-7; weak D call: TRBD1 (6 bases). Trimming took 3 bases from V and 2 from J, leaving 8 bases between them. The CDR3 runs 13 residues. The CDR3 nucleotides read TGTGCCAGCAGTTTGAGACAGGCCTACGAGCAGTACTTC. It is translated as CASSLRQAYEQYF.

The rearrangement joins TRBV4-1 to TRBJ1-5, with D tentatively TRBD1 (5 bases). The CDR3 is 13 residues long. V was cut by 4 bases and J by 4 bases, with 8 bases left in between. Germline V gives CDR1 MGHRA, CDR2 YSYEKL. CDR3 sequence: CASSLPGNQPQHF. Written as DNA, the CDR3 is TGCGCCAGCAGCCTCCCAGGGAATCAGCCCCAGCATTTT.

J is TRBJ2-7 and V is TRBV5-6; 9 nucleotides agree with TRBD1. This CDR3 region has 15 residues. V was pared by 3 bases and J by 2 bases, with 6 bases of the junction left unmatched. The germline CDR1 and CDR2 sequences are SGHDT and YYEEEE. The CDR3 bases are TGTGCCAGCAGCTCTACAGGGGGCAGTCCCTACGAGCAGTACTTC. Translated, it gives CASSSTGGSPYEQYF.

This chain joins TRBV6-1 and TRBJ2-7; 7 nucleotides line up with TRBD1. Germline V gene sequence: CDR1 MNHNS, CDR2 SASEGT. Germline trimming cut 4 bases from V and 0 bases from J; bases unmatched to any gene: 9. The CDR3 has 16 amino acids. The CDR3 sequence is CASSGPTGTVSYEQYF. The CDR3 DNA sequence: TGTGCCAGCAGTGGGCCGACAGGGACGGTCTCCTACGAGCAGTACTTC.

CDR3 sequence (DNA): TGTGCCAGCAGCTTAGTTACAGGGGTAGAGACCCAGTACTTC. This encodes CASSLVTGVETQYF. This chain links TRBV7-9 with TRBJ2-5; 7 nucleotides align to TRBD1. Germline trimming cut 1 base from V and 4 bases from J; bases unmatched to any gene: 3. CDR1 and CDR2 (germline): SEHNR, FQNEAQ (reference sequence). The CDR3 has 14 residues.

The chain recombines TRBV2 with TRBJ2-3; weak D call: TRBD1 (6 bases). V was trimmed by 6 bases and J by 3 bases, leaving 10 bases between them. This CDR3 is built from 13 residues. The germline CDR1 and CDR2 sequences are SNHLY and FYNNEI. The CDR3 is CASRGTLTDTQYF. In DNA form, the CDR3 reads TGTGCCAGCAGGGGGACACTTACAGATACGCAGTATTTT.

The chain uses TRBV6-6 and TRBJ2-1, with 10 bases identical to TRBD2. Looked up from germline, CDR1 is MNHNY and CDR2 is SVGAGI (reference sequence). Trimming cost V 2 bases and J 10 bases; bases outside gene matches: 11. The CDR3 has 16 residues. CDR3 DNA sequence: TGTGCCAGCAGTTACGTTCGGTCTAGCGGGGGCAAGGAGCAGTTCTTC. It yields the protein CASSYVRSSGGKEQFF.

The J gene is TRBJ1-1, the V gene TRBV6-2 or TRBV6-3; D is possibly TRBD1 (5 bases). Trimming stripped 4 bases from V and 1 base from J, with 7 bases between. The CDR3 extends over 13 amino acids. Germline V lookup: CDR1 MNHEY, CDR2 SVGEGT. The CDR3: CASSFQGNTEAFF. The CDR3 DNA is TGTGCCAGCAGTTTTCAGGGGAACACTGAAGCTTTCTTT.

The chain carries TRBV28 and TRBJ1-2; 8 nucleotides line up with TRBD1. Germline loops: CDR1 MDHEN, CDR2 SYDVKM. The CDR3 runs to 13 residues. V lost 6 bases and J lost 2; bases outside the gene matches: 2. CDR3 amino acids: CASRYRGNYGYTF. CDR3 nucleotides: TGTGCCAGCAGATACAGGGGGAACTATGGCTACACCTTC.